These 23 T cell receptor beta chains came from one sample sequenced in a study of shared clonotypes between healthy human individuals (dated by TCRdb to the early 2020s). Library generation was performed with the immunoSEQ multiplex PCR assay. The table was pulled from immuneACCESS by TCRdb, which kept in-frame rearrangements only. Such tables lose some clones; where checked, under half of the loss comes from unresolved V genes, and the rest has no known cause. The sample records about 2.4 million clones, over 85% of which are singletons. The top ten hold approximately 0.35% of the sample. The specimen was naive CD4+ T cells from PBMCs. The cell subset or site label here, explained by the study, means: CD45RA+ positively selected. The source is a young man in good health. Some clones in this sample may be carry-over from other donors' samples.

The rearrangement uses TRBV5-1 and TRBJ2-7; possible D gene TRBD1, 6 bases. Per germline, CDR1 SGHRS and CDR2 YFSETQ. Trimming cost V 7 bases and J 0 bases, with 11 bases left between them. The CDR3 spans 13 residues. CDR3 DNA: TGCGCCAGCGGACAGCCAAACTCCTACGAGCAGTACTTC. Translated, it gives CASGQPNSYEQYF.

J is TRBJ1-1 and V is TRBV11-2; D unresolved. Germline V gives CDR1 SGHAT, CDR2 FQNNGV. CDR3 length: 13 residues. The ends were cut back, 5 bases at V and 5 bases at J, with 12 bases in the middle. The CDR3 protein is CASSALAGTEAFF. CDR3 DNA: TGTGCCAGCAGCGCGTTGGCGGGGACTGAAGCTTTCTTT.

In its sample, this clone was seen once. The CDR3 spells CASKGGTYNSPLHF. The CDR3 nucleotides read TGTGCCAGCAAAGGGGGCACGTATAATTCACCCCTCCACTTT. V and J are TRBV27 and TRBJ1-6; 7 bases fit TRBD1. CDR1 MNHEY and CDR2 SMNVEV come from the germline V gene (reference sequence). The length of the CDR3 is 14 residues. V shed 7 bases and J 4 bases; nucleotides not matched to a gene: 4.

The chain combines TRBV23-1 with TRBJ2-7, with a possible D match to TRBD1 (6 bases). TRBV23-1 is noted as an ORF with a role that remains uncertain. V was shortened by 0 bases and J by 9 bases, with 21 bases between the two germline ends. The CDR3 is 16 residues long. The CDR3 sequence is CASSQSKGDTNGVQYF. The CDR3 bases are TGCGCCAGCAGTCAATCGAAGGGGGACACCAATGGCGTGCAGTACTTC.

This clone has only one observation. The CDR3 is CASSLGRASDHNEQFF. In nucleotides, the CDR3 is TGTGCCAGCAGCTTAGGACGGGCTAGCGACCACAATGAGCAGTTCTTC. The chain has TRBV7-9 and TRBJ2-1, with TRBD2 as a possible D gene (6 bases). The CDR3 spans 16 residues. CDR1 and CDR2 from the germline V gene are SEHNR and FQNEAQ (reference sequence). The V end was cut by 1 base, the J end by 5 bases, with 15 bases between.

The chain uses TRBV6-4 and TRBJ1-2; D possibly corresponds to TRBD1 (5 bases). This CDR3 is built from 13 residues. Trimming left V 4 bases short and J 4 bases short, with 10 bases between. CDR1 and CDR2 from the germline V gene are MRHNA and SNTAGT. The CDR3 DNA reads as TGTGCCAGCAGTGTTGGGGCGGGCTATGGCTACACCTTC. Translated: CASSVGAGYGYTF.

CDR3 in DNA: TGTGCCAGTAGAAACCTAGCGGGTCGCAACAATGAGCAGTTCTTC. Its protein product is CASRNLAGRNNEQFF. The rearrangement joins TRBV19 to TRBJ2-1; 8 bases match TRBD2. The V and J ends lost 6 bases and 5 bases, in that order; junction bases with no gene match: 9. This CDR3 region has 15 residues. CDR1 is LNHDA, CDR2 SQIVND, per germline (reference sequence).

The J gene is TRBJ1-5, the V gene TRBV6-5; D is unresolved. This CDR3 contains 14 residues. Germline CDR1 is MNHEY and CDR2 is SVGAGI. V was pared by 6 bases and J by 3 bases, with 12 bases between. In DNA, the CDR3 is TGTGCCAGCAGCCAAGGACGATTCAATCAGCCCCAGCATTTT. Translation gives CASSQGRFNQPQHF.

This chain joins TRBV5-4 and TRBJ2-2; 9 bases align to TRBD2. The CDR3 is 18 residues long. Unmatched junction bases numbered 7, after V lost 1 base and J lost 0 bases. In germline, CDR1 is SGHNT, CDR2 YYREEE (reference sequence). The CDR3 is CASSLFGASGTNTGELFF. The CDR3 coding sequence is TGTGCCAGCAGCTTGTTTGGGGCTAGCGGGACGAACACCGGGGAGCTGTTTTTT.

The chain couples TRBV6-6 to TRBJ2-3; D not resolved. The CDR3 is made up of 14 amino acids. Germline V lookup: CDR1 MNHNY, CDR2 SVGAGI (reference sequence). Trimming shortened V by 2 bases and J by 3 bases, and 9 bases separated the two germline ends. This CDR3 reads CASSYAEPTDTQYF. In DNA form, the CDR3 reads TGTGCCAGCAGTTACGCGGAGCCTACAGATACGCAGTATTTT.

This clone came up once. V gene TRBV29-1 combines with J gene TRBJ2-1; 7 bases are shared with TRBD2. The germline V gene has CDR1 SQVTM and CDR2 ANQGSEA. The V and J ends lost 7 bases and 0 bases, in that order; junction bases with no gene match: 15. CDR3 length: 17 amino acids. CDR3 protein: CSAGRDGITSSYNEQFF. CDR3 bases: TGCAGCGCTGGGAGGGACGGAATTACTAGCTCCTACAATGAGCAGTTCTTC.

The chain joins TRBV28 to TRBJ2-2; 10 bases agree with TRBD2. Germline loops: CDR1 MDHEN, CDR2 SYDVKM. This CDR3 is built from 15 residues. V dropped 6 bases and J dropped 6; count of bases not matched to a gene: 7. The CDR3 sequence is CASSPALAGPGELFF. In DNA, the CDR3 is TGTGCCAGCAGCCCCGCACTAGCGGGACCCGGGGAGCTGTTTTTT.

CDR3 sequence reads: CASIRLAGSQETQYF. The DNA of the CDR3 is TGTGCCAGCATACGACTAGCGGGGTCCCAAGAGACCCAGTACTTC. The chain has TRBV6-1 and TRBJ2-5, with 11 bases matching TRBD2. CDR1 and CDR2 (germline): MNHNS, SASEGT. The V segment lost 7 bases and the J segment 1 base; nucleotides outside the gene matches: 5. The CDR3 runs 15 residues.

The DNA for the CDR3 is TGTGCCAGCAGCCCACGGACAGGGGGTGGCGGAAACACCATATATTTT. This sequence encodes CASSPRTGGGGNTIYF. The V gene is TRBV7-2, the J gene TRBJ1-3; TRBD1 aligns across 10 bases. After removal of 5 bases from V and 4 bases from J, the junction contained 8 bases not matched to a gene. There are 16 residues in the CDR3. In germline, CDR1 is SGHTA, CDR2 FQGNSA.

The chain is built from TRBV10-3 and TRBJ2-1; 12 bases match TRBD2. The CDR3 extends over 16 amino acids. CDR1 and CDR2 from the germline V gene are ENHRY and SYGVKD. After removal of 5 bases from V and 7 bases from J, the junction contained 9 bases not matched to a gene. Here the CDR3 DNA reads TGTGCCATCAGTCGCCTTGGACTAGCGGGAAAGAATGAGCAGTTCTTC. It specifies CAISRLGLAGKNEQFF.

V and J are TRBV2 and TRBJ2-6; D gene ambiguous. This CDR3 has 16 residues. Germline assignment: CDR1 SNHLY and CDR2 FYNNEI. V dropped 5 bases and J dropped 4 bases, with 15 bases sitting between them. This CDR3 is CASSRAPWAGANVLTF. The CDR3 DNA sequence: TGTGCCAGCAGTCGGGCACCTTGGGCCGGGGCCAACGTCCTGACTTTC.

The chain recombines TRBV28 with TRBJ1-3; TRBD1 agrees at 7 bases. Germline V CDR1 and CDR2: MDHEN, SYDVKM. The CDR3 has 14 residues. The V gene end was trimmed by 5 bases and the J gene end by 6 bases; junction bases not matched to a gene: 7. The CDR3 coding sequence is TGTGCCAGCAGTGTCTTTAAGGGGGCAAACACCATATATTTT. It yields the protein CASSVFKGANTIYF.

The chain couples TRBV5-4 to TRBJ2-3; the D is unclear. Trimming took off 1 base at V and 4 bases at J, with 7 bases between the two ends. Germline loops: CDR1 SGHNT, CDR2 YYREEE (reference sequence). The CDR3 spans 13 residues. The CDR3 DNA follows: TGTGCCAGCAGCTTGCTTGATCCAGATACGCAGTATTTT. Translating gives CASSLLDPDTQYF.

This clone came up once. The gene calls are TRBV6-5 and TRBJ2-7; D ambiguous. Deletions cut 6 bases from V and 5 bases from J, with 8 bases between. Germline loops: CDR1 MNHEY, CDR2 SVGAGI. This CDR3 has 11 residues. The CDR3 coding sequence is TGTGCCAGCAGCGCGGCCAACGAGCAGTACTTC. Protein: CASSAANEQYF.

A remark on this clone: In the same sample, other DNA sequences code for this CDR3. The chain recombines TRBV19 with TRBJ1-1, with unresolved D. The V end lost 6 bases, the J end lost 2 bases, and 4 bases lay between the germline ends. The CDR3 length is 11 residues. Germline lookup yields CDR1 LNHDA and CDR2 SQIVND (reference sequence). CDR3 nucleotides: TGTGCCAGTAGCCTTAACACTGAAGCTTTCTTT. Its protein product is CASSLNTEAFF.

The chain couples TRBV5-6 to TRBJ2-7, with 7 bases aligning to TRBD2. CDR3 length equals 15 residues. In germline, CDR1 is SGHDT, CDR2 YYEEEE. Losses at the gene ends were 3 bases for V and 2 bases for J; bases not matched to a gene: 8. CDR3 amino acids: CASSYQLAETYEQYF. Written as DNA, the CDR3 is TGTGCCAGCAGCTATCAGCTAGCGGAAACCTACGAGCAGTACTTC.

This rearrangement joins TRBV27 to TRBJ2-1; 7 bases map to TRBD2. The CDR3 has 15 residues. V gave up 5 bases and J gave up 7 bases; unmatched junction bases: 11. Germline V gives CDR1 MNHEY, CDR2 SMNVEV (reference sequence). The CDR3 protein is CASSAPAAGENEQFF. CDR3 in DNA: TGTGCCAGCAGTGCCCCGGCGGCGGGAGAGAATGAGCAGTTCTTC.

J is TRBJ2-7 and V is TRBV15; perhaps TRBD1 as D (5 bases). The length of the CDR3 is 16 residues. V was pared by 1 base and J by 3 bases, with 16 bases between. The germline V gene encodes CDR1 LNHNV and CDR2 YYDKDF (reference sequence). The CDR3 nucleotides read TGTGCCACCAGCAGAGCCCCGAGTTCTACAGGCTACGAGCAGTACTTC. Protein sequence: CATSRAPSSTGYEQYF. Based on the CDR3 plus reference TRBV15 and TRBJ2-7, the full variable domain is DAMVIQNPRYQVTQFGKPVTLSCSQTLNHNVMYWYQQKSSQAPKLLFHYYDKDFNNEADTPDNFQSRRPNTSFCFLDIRSPGLGDTAMYLCATSRAPSSTGYEQYFGPGTRLTVT.